This record covers a single T cell receptor (beta chain). Its antigen target is currently unknown. No base quality values were provided; no much bigger clone lies one nucleotide off. This sample was taken from a study of blood T cell repertoires in COVID-19 (dated by TCRdb to about 2020). At the level of the whole study: Collaborator samples came from the United States, Italy and Spain and covered acute and convalescent phases of COVID-19. The dataset comprised deeply sampled blood TCRbeta repertoires from subjects exposed to, actively infected with, or recovered from COVID-19. Where available, HLA class I and class II types were taken from metadata supplied by the sample provider and were not determined by assay-based typing. The repertoires were released in a freely available public database intended as a resource for research on the immune response to SARS-CoV-2. Sample metadata almost always included a de-identified subject ID, COVID-19 status, age in years and sex. The samples were drawn from two sources: the first 160 participants of the ongoing ImmuneRACE study, and 950 to 1,500 subjects contributed by 6 global collaborators. The material from the prospective study consisted of cDNA or gDNA derived from T cells, B-cell-depleted T cells, or PBMCs. What the research found in general, with its limitations: The amount of clinical and demographic metadata varied by source and participant and was provided uncurated.

TCRbeta CDR3 regions were amplified from genomic DNA using the immunoSEQ Assay, a bias-controlled multiplex PCR. The study's own analysis went as follows. The number of nucleated cells in each sample was estimated by amplification of reference gene primers within the assay. To quantify the absolute abundance of each unique TCRbeta CDR3 rearrangement, sequence reads were collapsed and filtered. For each sample, productive Simpson clonality was calculated by taking the square root of Simpson's diversity index across productive rearrangements. TCRdb retrieved this table from immuneACCESS and kept in-frame rearrangements only. Not all clones are present; in checked studies, unresolved V genes account for under half, and no reason is known for the remainder. That table supplies the V and J calls and clone size; D and trimming were determined from the DNA. The sample profile shows more than 55,000 clones; around 77% of them were found once. The ten largest clones take up about 20% of the sample.

Whole blood was collected in K2EDTA tubes by collaborating institutions according to the institutions' own protocols. For TCRbeta analysis, collaborators shipped samples as frozen whole blood, isolated PBMCs, or DNA extracted from either of those sample types. Material: peripheral blood. This clonotype was sampled from a man aged 80 or over with active or convalescent COVID-19.

The CDR3 sequence is CASSFNEGTEAFF. The DNA is TGCGCCAGCAGCTTTAACGAGGGCACTGAAGCTTTCTTT. The chain couples TRBV5-1 to TRBJ1-1, with no reliable assignment of the D segment. From cysteine to phenylalanine, the CDR3 is 13 amino acids long. CDR3 DNA only is kept here, 39 bases in frame from base 1. CDR1 and CDR2, per the germline V gene, are SGHRS and YFSETQ. The germline ends are 9 bases apart after V is trimmed by 2 bases and J by 4 bases. Reference TRBV5-1 and TRBJ1-1 proteins supply the regions before and after the CDR3; the full variable domain is: KAGVTQTPRYLIKTRGQQVTLSCSPISGHRSVSWYQQTPGQGLQFLFEYFSETQRNKGNFPGRFSGRQFSNSRSEMNVSTLELGDSALYLCASSFNEGTEAFFGQGTRLTVV.